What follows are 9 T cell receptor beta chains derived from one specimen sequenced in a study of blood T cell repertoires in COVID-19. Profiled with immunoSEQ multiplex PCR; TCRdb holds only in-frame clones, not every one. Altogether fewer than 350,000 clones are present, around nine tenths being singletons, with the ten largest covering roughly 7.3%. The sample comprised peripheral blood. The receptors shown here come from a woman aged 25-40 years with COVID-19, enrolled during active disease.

This chain's CDR3 is CASSFSGRAETQYF. The DNA for the CDR3 is TGTGCCAGCAGCTTTAGCGGGAGGGCGGAGACCCAGTACTTC. The V call is TRBV5-4, the J call TRBJ2-5; 11 nucleotides agree with TRBD2. V lost 2 bases, J lost 5 bases, and 2 bases stayed unmatched. This CDR3 region has 14 residues. Germline CDR1 is SGHNT and CDR2 is YYREEE (reference sequence). Full variable domain (outside the CDR3, taken from reference TRBV5-4 and TRBJ2-5): ETGVTQSPTHLIKTRGQQVTLRCSSQSGHNTVSWYQQALGQGPQFIFQYYREEENGRGNFPPRFSGLQFPNYSSELNVNALELDDSALYLCASSFSGRAETQYFGPGTRLLVL.

DNA of the CDR3: TGTGCCAGCAGTAACACCCTGACAGGGACTGATGAGCAGTACTTC. Protein: CASSNTLTGTDEQYF. This sequence joins TRBV2 and TRBJ2-7, with a weak D call TRBD1 (7 bases). CDR1 and CDR2 (germline): SNHLY, FYNNEI. The CDR3 extends over 15 amino acids. The V end lost 5 bases, the J end lost 7 bases, and 21 bases lay between the germline ends.

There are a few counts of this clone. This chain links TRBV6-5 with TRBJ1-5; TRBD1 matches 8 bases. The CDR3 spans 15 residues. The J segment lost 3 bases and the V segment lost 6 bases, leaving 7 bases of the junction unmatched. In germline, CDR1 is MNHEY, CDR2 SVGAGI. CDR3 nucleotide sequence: TGTGCCAGCAGACTAACGACAGGGGTCAATCAGCCCCAGCATTTT. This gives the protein CASRLTTGVNQPQHF.

CDR3 coding DNA: TGTGCCAGCAGACTGACAGGGGAAGCCTACGAGCAGTACTTC. Translating gives CASRLTGEAYEQYF. This rearrangement joins TRBV6-5 to TRBJ2-7; 8 bases line up with TRBD1. This CDR3 spans 14 amino acids. From germline, CDR1 is MNHEY and CDR2 SVGAGI. Trimming cost V 6 bases and J 2 bases; bases outside gene matches: 6.

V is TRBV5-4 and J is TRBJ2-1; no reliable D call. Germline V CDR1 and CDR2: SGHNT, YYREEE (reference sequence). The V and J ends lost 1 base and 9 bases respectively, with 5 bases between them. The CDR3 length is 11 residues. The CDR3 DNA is TGTGCCAGCAGCTTGTCGGGTGAGCAGTTCTTC. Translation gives CASSLSGEQFF.

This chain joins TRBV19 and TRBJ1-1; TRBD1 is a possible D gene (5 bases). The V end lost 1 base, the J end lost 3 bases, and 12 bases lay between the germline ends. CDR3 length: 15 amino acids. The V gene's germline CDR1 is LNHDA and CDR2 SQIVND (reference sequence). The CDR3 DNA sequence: TGTGCCAGTAGTATAGGCCTCGGGGGTTACACTGAAGCTTTCTTT. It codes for CASSIGLGGYTEAFF.

CDR3: CASSALSRGSSYNEQFF. The CDR3, as DNA: TGTGCCAGCAGCGCCCTTTCGCGGGGTAGCTCCTACAATGAGCAGTTCTTC. V usage is TRBV9 and J usage is TRBJ2-1; D possibly corresponds to TRBD2 (6 bases). V gave up 3 bases and J gave up 0 bases, with 16 bases separating them. Per the germline V gene, CDR1 is SGDLS and CDR2 is YYNGEE. The CDR3 has 17 residues.

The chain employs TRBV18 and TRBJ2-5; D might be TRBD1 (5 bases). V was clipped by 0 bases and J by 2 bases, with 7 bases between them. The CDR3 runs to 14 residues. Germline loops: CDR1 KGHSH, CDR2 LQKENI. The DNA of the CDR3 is TGTGCCAGCTCACCACCGAACAGGCAAGAGACCCAGTACTTC. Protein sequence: CASSPPNRQETQYF.

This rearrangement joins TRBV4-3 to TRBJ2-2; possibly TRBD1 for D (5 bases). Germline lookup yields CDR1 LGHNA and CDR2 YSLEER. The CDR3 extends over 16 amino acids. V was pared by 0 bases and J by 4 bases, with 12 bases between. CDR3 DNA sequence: TGCGCCAGCAGCCAAGAATGGACAAGGCGCACCGGGGAGCTGTTTTTT. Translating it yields CASSQEWTRRTGELFF.